This T cell receptor beta chain was captured by sequencing in a study of OX40 agonist ivuxolimab in advanced cancers. Findings and limits, study-wide: Clones of CD4+ and CD8+ blood T cells grew by week 6 at doses of 0.1 to 3.0 mg/kg. Expanded clones tended on average to be more numerous among CD8+ T cells than CD4+.

Notes on this clone: What it binds is not known.

Germline CDR1 reads SEHNR; CDR2 reads FQNEAQ (reference sequence). There are 12 residues in the CDR3. The germline V and J ends were trimmed by 5 bases and 8 bases, with 10 bases remaining between them. Here immunoSEQ multiplex PCR was the method, and the copy in TCRdb shows in-frame clones only, minus some. The sample records some 96,000 clones, roughly 80% being singletons. The specimen comprised CD4+ or CD8+ T cells sorted from blood, sampled in a trial of the OX40 agonist ivuxolimab. This clonotype was sampled from an adult with an advanced solid tumor such as melanoma, head and neck, liver or kidney cancer. This sequence joins TRBV7-9 and TRBJ2-1; D call uncertain. The CDR3 protein is CASSTTGHEQFF. The CDR3 DNA follows: TGTGCCAGCAGCACGACTGGTCATGAGCAGTTCTTC.